A selection of T cell receptor beta chains follows, all from one sample in a study of OX40 agonist ivuxolimab in advanced cancers. Repertoires were generated with immunoSEQ multiplex PCR, while TCRdb's copy carries only in-frame clones and drops some. The data contain around 77,000 clones, over 75% of them seen just once; the ten biggest clones take up about 0.99%. Source: CD4+ or CD8+ T cells sorted from blood, taken in a trial of the OX40 agonist ivuxolimab. The receptors originated from an adult with an advanced solid tumor such as melanoma, head and neck, liver or kidney cancer. The CDR3 runs from the conserved cysteine through the conserved F or W. Each record gives: clone size, J gene, V gene, D gene, CDR3 length, CDR3 protein, CDR3 DNA. D genes are given only for firm matches. Size is stated for part of the rows, as once, few or many counts, or as a class when the clone is expanded.

abundance: .
j_gene: TRBJ2-1
v_gene: TRBV5-4
d_gene: TRBD2
len: 16
CDR3aa: CASSQTGLAGEVEQFF
CDR3nt: TGTGCCAGCAGCCAGACCGGACTAGCGGGAGAGGTTGAGCAGTTCTTC

abundance: once
j_gene: TRBJ2-7
v_gene: TRBV5-1
d_gene: TRBD1
len: 13
CDR3aa: CASSTGQGYEQYF
CDR3nt: TGCGCCAGCAGCACGGGACAGGGCTACGAGCAGTACTTC

abundance: .
j_gene: TRBJ2-1
v_gene: TRBV2
d_gene: .
len: 14
CDR3aa: CASSEGTPYNEQFF
CDR3nt: TGTGCCAGCAGTGAAGGGACACCCTACAATGAGCAGTTCTTC

abundance: once
j_gene: TRBJ2-3
v_gene: TRBV27
d_gene: .
len: 14
CDR3aa: CASSFRVPTDTQYF
CDR3nt: TGTGCCAGCAGTTTTCGAGTACCCACAGATACGCAGTATTTT

abundance: .
j_gene: TRBJ2-5
v_gene: TRBV2
d_gene: TRBD2
len: 16
CDR3aa: CASRGTSGGPQETQYF
CDR3nt: TGTGCCAGCAGGGGGACTAGCGGGGGGCCCCAAGAGACCCAGTACTTC

abundance: .
j_gene: TRBJ1-3
v_gene: TRBV7-8
d_gene: .
len: 16
CDR3aa: CASSLGSAGSGNTIYF
CDR3nt: TGTGCCAGCAGCTTAGGGTCAGCTGGCTCTGGAAACACCATATATTTT

abundance: .
j_gene: TRBJ2-3
v_gene: TRBV7-9
d_gene: .
len: 14
CDR3aa: CASLPDSSTDTQYF
CDR3nt: TGTGCCAGCCTTCCCGACAGCAGCACAGATACGCAGTATTTT

abundance: medium-sized
j_gene: TRBJ2-7
v_gene: TRBV6-5
d_gene: .
len: 13
CDR3aa: CASTRANSYEQYF
CDR3nt: TGTGCCAGCACCAGAGCGAACTCCTACGAGCAGTACTTC

abundance: .
j_gene: TRBJ2-7
v_gene: TRBV19
d_gene: TRBD1
len: 15
CDR3aa: CASSTSLTGDYEQYF
CDR3nt: TGTGCCAGTAGTACCTCCTTGACAGGGGACTACGAGCAGTACTTC

abundance: once
j_gene: TRBJ1-3
v_gene: TRBV27
d_gene: .
len: 15
CDR3aa: CASSWDMSSGNTIYF
CDR3nt: TGTGCCAGCAGTTGGGACATGAGCTCTGGAAACACCATATATTTT

abundance: .
j_gene: TRBJ2-1
v_gene: TRBV7-3
d_gene: TRBD1
len: 14
CDR3aa: CASSTGTGINEQFF
CDR3nt: TGTGCCAGCAGTACCGGGACAGGGATCAATGAGCAGTTCTTC

abundance: .
j_gene: TRBJ2-2
v_gene: TRBV4-1
d_gene: .
len: 15
CDR3aa: CASSQDQGVWGELFF
CDR3nt: TGCGCCAGCAGCCAAGATCAGGGAGTTTGGGGGGAGCTGTTTTTT

abundance: .
j_gene: TRBJ2-2
v_gene: TRBV19
d_gene: .
len: 14
CDR3aa: CASKEGAHTGELFF
CDR3nt: TGTGCCAGTAAGGAGGGGGCCCACACCGGGGAGCTGTTTTTT

abundance: few
j_gene: TRBJ1-5
v_gene: TRBV27
d_gene: .
len: 14
CDR3aa: CASSLLSGNQPQHF
CDR3nt: TGTGCCAGCAGTTTATTGTCCGGCAATCAGCCCCAGCATTTT

abundance: .
j_gene: TRBJ2-3
v_gene: TRBV19
d_gene: TRBD2
len: 15
CDR3aa: CASSTLAGSTDTQYF
CDR3nt: TGTGCCAGTAGTACACTAGCGGGGAGCACAGATACGCAGTATTTT

abundance: .
j_gene: TRBJ2-1
v_gene: TRBV11-2
d_gene: .
len: 15
CDR3aa: CASSFRGSSYNEQFF
CDR3nt: TGTGCCAGCAGCTTTCGCGGTAGCTCCTACAATGAGCAGTTCTTC

abundance: .
j_gene: TRBJ2-6
v_gene: TRBV28
d_gene: .
len: 16
CDR3aa: CASSSPPISGANVLTF
CDR3nt: TGTGCCAGCAGTTCCCCACCCATCTCTGGGGCCAACGTCCTGACTTTC

abundance: .
j_gene: TRBJ1-2
v_gene: TRBV6-6
d_gene: TRBD1
len: 14
CDR3aa: CASSSQSGQTGYTF
CDR3nt: TGTGCCAGCAGTTCACAATCGGGACAGACTGGCTACACCTTC

abundance: few
j_gene: TRBJ1-3
v_gene: TRBV7-9
d_gene: .
len: 16
CDR3aa: CASSPLQGISGNTIYF
CDR3nt: TGTGCCAGCAGCCCACTACAGGGCATCTCTGGAAACACCATATATTTT

abundance: once
j_gene: TRBJ2-1
v_gene: TRBV9
d_gene: TRBD2
len: 17
CDR3aa: CASSDGLAASSYNEQFF
CDR3nt: TGTGCCAGCAGCGATGGACTAGCGGCCAGCTCCTACAATGAGCAGTTCTTC

abundance: .
j_gene: TRBJ2-7
v_gene: TRBV5-1
d_gene: .
len: 15
CDR3aa: CASSLGGTDVYEQYF
CDR3nt: TGCGCCAGCAGCTTGGGAGGGACGGACGTCTACGAGCAGTACTTC

abundance: .
j_gene: TRBJ2-1
v_gene: TRBV6-5
d_gene: TRBD2
len: 14
CDR3aa: CASRPGLASGEQFF
CDR3nt: TGTGCCAGCAGGCCGGGACTAGCGTCTGGTGAGCAGTTCTTC

abundance: .
j_gene: TRBJ2-1
v_gene: TRBV10-1
d_gene: .
len: 17
CDR3aa: CASSESPEGTPGNEQFF
CDR3nt: TGCGCCAGCAGTGAGAGCCCTGAGGGGACGCCGGGAAATGAGCAGTTCTTC

abundance: .
j_gene: TRBJ2-5
v_gene: TRBV5-1
d_gene: TRBD1
len: 14
CDR3aa: CASSKRDRQETQYF
CDR3nt: TGCGCCAGCAGCAAAAGGGACAGGCAAGAGACCCAGTACTTC

abundance: .
j_gene: TRBJ1-2
v_gene: TRBV30
d_gene: .
len: 14
CDR3aa: CAWSGGGSGYGYTF
CDR3nt: TGTGCCTGGAGTGGAGGGGGATCTGGGTATGGCTACACCTTC

abundance: .
j_gene: TRBJ2-2
v_gene: TRBV15
d_gene: .
len: 14
CDR3aa: CATSRDLRAGELFF
CDR3nt: TGTGCCACCAGCAGAGATCTGAGGGCCGGGGAGCTGTTTTTT

abundance: .
j_gene: TRBJ1-5
v_gene: TRBV28
d_gene: TRBD1
len: 16
CDR3aa: CASSGTEAYSNQPQHF
CDR3nt: TGTGCCAGCAGCGGGACAGAGGCTTATAGCAATCAGCCCCAGCATTTT

abundance: .
j_gene: TRBJ2-3
v_gene: TRBV12-5
d_gene: TRBD2
len: 17
CDR3aa: CASGLPRTSGRTDTQYF
CDR3nt: TGTGCTAGTGGTTTGCCCCGGACTAGCGGGAGGACAGATACGCAGTATTTT

abundance: .
j_gene: TRBJ2-1
v_gene: TRBV28
d_gene: TRBD1
len: 15
CDR3aa: CASSLSGTGQHEQFF
CDR3nt: TGTGCCAGCAGTTTATCCGGGACAGGGCAGCACGAGCAGTTCTTC

abundance: few
j_gene: TRBJ2-7
v_gene: TRBV5-1
d_gene: .
len: 15
CDR3aa: CASSTVGRGSYEQYF
CDR3nt: TGCGCCAGCAGCACCGTGGGACGGGGCTCCTACGAGCAGTACTTC

abundance: .
j_gene: TRBJ1-1
v_gene: TRBV18
d_gene: .
len: 16
CDR3aa: CASSPTGRPGDTEAFF
CDR3nt: TGTGCCAGCTCACCCACGGGCCGTCCGGGGGACACTGAAGCTTTCTTT

abundance: .
j_gene: TRBJ2-5
v_gene: TRBV12-5
d_gene: .
len: 17
CDR3aa: CASGLVLGRTAGETQYF
CDR3nt: TGTGCTAGTGGTTTGGTACTAGGGAGGACGGCGGGAGAGACCCAGTACTTC

abundance: .
j_gene: TRBJ1-4
v_gene: TRBV19
d_gene: .
len: 14
CDR3aa: CASSTTVSNEKLFF
CDR3nt: TGTGCCAGTAGTACGACAGTCAGTAATGAAAAACTGTTTTTT

abundance: few
j_gene: TRBJ2-5
v_gene: TRBV11-3
d_gene: TRBD2
len: 16
CDR3aa: CASSLAFAGGQETQYF
CDR3nt: TGTGCCAGCAGCTTAGCGTTCGCGGGGGGCCAAGAGACCCAGTACTTC

abundance: .
j_gene: TRBJ1-2
v_gene: TRBV12-5
d_gene: .
len: 16
CDR3aa: CASGLVGVFSNYGYTF
CDR3nt: TGTGCTAGTGGTTTGGTTGGGGTTTTTTCTAACTATGGCTACACCTTC

abundance: .
j_gene: TRBJ1-6
v_gene: TRBV27
d_gene: .
len: 14
CDR3aa: CASRETASNSPLHF
CDR3nt: TGTGCCAGCAGAGAGACAGCATCGAATTCACCCCTCCACTTT

abundance: .
j_gene: TRBJ2-7
v_gene: TRBV9
d_gene: .
len: 14
CDR3aa: CASSVSPGTYEQYF
CDR3nt: TGTGCCAGCAGCGTATCGCCTGGGACGTACGAGCAGTACTTC

abundance: .
j_gene: TRBJ1-2
v_gene: TRBV6-6
d_gene: .
len: 15
CDR3aa: CASSLYLKGEGGYTF
CDR3nt: TGTGCCAGCAGCCTCTACCTCAAGGGTGAAGGAGGCTACACCTTC

abundance: .
j_gene: TRBJ2-7
v_gene: TRBV27
d_gene: TRBD1
len: 16
CDR3aa: CASSRTQGPLSYEQYF
CDR3nt: TGTGCCAGCAGCCGGACACAGGGGCCCCTCTCCTACGAGCAGTACTTC

abundance: .
j_gene: TRBJ1-4
v_gene: TRBV29-1
d_gene: .
len: 16
CDR3aa: CSVGGEGSATNEKLFF
CDR3nt: TGCAGCGTTGGGGGTGAGGGGTCAGCAACTAATGAAAAACTGTTTTTT

abundance: .
j_gene: TRBJ2-2
v_gene: TRBV5-1
d_gene: .
len: 14
CDR3aa: CASKASRSTGELFF
CDR3nt: TGCGCCAGCAAAGCATCGCGCTCCACCGGGGAGCTGTTTTTT

abundance: once
j_gene: TRBJ2-3
v_gene: TRBV2
d_gene: TRBD2
len: 18
CDR3aa: CASSEWGSGGSRTDTQYF
CDR3nt: TGTGCCAGCAGTGAATGGGGTAGCGGGGGGTCTCGCACAGATACGCAGTATTTT

abundance: .
j_gene: TRBJ1-4
v_gene: TRBV27
d_gene: TRBD1
len: 15
CDR3aa: CASTLLGRGNEKLFF
CDR3nt: TGTGCCAGCACCCTCCTGGGCAGGGGGAATGAAAAACTGTTTTTT

abundance: .
j_gene: TRBJ2-3
v_gene: TRBV4-2
d_gene: .
len: 16
CDR3aa: CASSRGGGSATDTQYF
CDR3nt: TGTGCCAGCAGCCGAGGGGGCGGGAGTGCGACAGATACGCAGTATTTT

abundance: .
j_gene: TRBJ1-1
v_gene: TRBV14
d_gene: .
len: 14
CDR3aa: CASSQREINTEAFF
CDR3nt: TGTGCCAGCAGCCAACGCGAGATAAACACTGAAGCTTTCTTT

abundance: .
j_gene: TRBJ2-1
v_gene: TRBV5-1
d_gene: TRBD2
len: 16
CDR3aa: CASSVSGEGYGNEQFF
CDR3nt: TGCGCCAGCAGTGTGTCGGGGGAGGGATATGGCAATGAGCAGTTCTTC

abundance: once
j_gene: TRBJ1-2
v_gene: TRBV28
d_gene: .
len: 14
CDR3aa: CASSLPGREGGYTF
CDR3nt: TGTGCCAGCAGTCTTCCTGGCAGGGAGGGCGGCTACACCTTC

abundance: .
j_gene: TRBJ2-4
v_gene: TRBV7-3
d_gene: TRBD2
len: 15
CDR3aa: CASSLDGSGRNIQYF
CDR3nt: TGTGCCAGCAGCTTAGACGGGAGCGGGAGGAACATTCAGTACTTC

abundance: few
j_gene: TRBJ2-6
v_gene: TRBV7-3
d_gene: .
len: 16
CDR3aa: CASSFGDSSGANVLTF
CDR3nt: TGTGCCAGCAGCTTCGGTGACAGCTCTGGGGCCAACGTCCTGACTTTC

abundance: .
j_gene: TRBJ2-1
v_gene: TRBV11-3
d_gene: .
len: 18
CDR3aa: CASSLGAWGAQNDNEQFF
CDR3nt: TGTGCCAGCAGCTTAGGCGCGTGGGGGGCACAAAATGACAATGAGCAGTTCTTC

abundance: .
j_gene: TRBJ2-4
v_gene: TRBV10-3
d_gene: .
len: 17
CDR3aa: CAISESEAVGAKNIQYF
CDR3nt: TGTGCCATCAGTGAGTCAGAGGCGGTAGGGGCCAAAAACATTCAGTACTTC

abundance: .
j_gene: TRBJ1-1
v_gene: TRBV7-2
d_gene: .
len: 12
CDR3aa: CASSFSRPEAFF
CDR3nt: TGTGCCAGCAGCTTTTCCAGACCTGAAGCTTTCTTT

abundance: .
j_gene: TRBJ2-1
v_gene: TRBV14
d_gene: TRBD2
len: 18
CDR3aa: CASSQERKGLAGFNEQFF
CDR3nt: TGTGCCAGCAGCCAAGAAAGGAAGGGACTAGCGGGGTTCAATGAGCAGTTCTTC